The text below deals with one TCR beta chain. Clones were sequenced by immunoSEQ multiplex PCR, and TCRdb holds only the in-frame ones, with some missing. This table holds 200,000 or so clones, about 94% found once. Germline CDR1 MDHEN, CDR2 SYDVKM. V was trimmed by 3 bases and J by 8 bases, leaving 11 bases between them. The CDR3 spans 13 residues. The data derive from a study of control samples from healthy donors and cancer patients. The receptor's source is a middle-aged man in good health. The sequenced sample was blood. V usage is TRBV28 and J usage is TRBJ2-1; perhaps TRBD2 as D (6 bases). The chain's CDR3 is CASSLEGRYEQFF. The CDR3 nucleotides read TGTGCCAGCAGTTTGGAGGGTCGCTATGAGCAGTTCTTC.